Sequencing of this T cell receptor beta chain was carried out in a study of T cell changes during pregnancy in multiple sclerosis. Using immunoSEQ multiplex PCR, the repertoire was profiled, and TCRdb retains in-frame clones only, with some absent. The sample includes about 87,000 clones, 90% to 95% of them seen just once. This CDR3 contains 15 residues. The ends lost 4 bases at V and 3 bases at J; junction bases unmatched: 6. In germline, CDR1 is KGHSH, CDR2 LQKENI. The origin of this receptor is a female donor in good health, enrolled as a control in a pregnancy study. The V gene is TRBV18, the J gene TRBJ2-1, with TRBD2 matching 7 bases. This specimen was peripheral blood, taken in the third trimester of pregnancy. The CDR3 region is CASSQSTSDYNEQFF. The CDR3 coding sequence is TGTGCCAGCTCACAAAGTACTAGCGACTACAATGAGCAGTTCTTC. The full variable domain, rest sourced from reference TRBV18 and TRBJ2-1, is NAGVMQNPRHLVRRRGQEARLRCSPMKGHSHVYWYRQLPEEGLKFMVYLQKENIIDESGMPKERFSAEFPKEGPSILRIQQVVRGDSAAYFCASSQSTSDYNEQFFGPGTRLTVL.